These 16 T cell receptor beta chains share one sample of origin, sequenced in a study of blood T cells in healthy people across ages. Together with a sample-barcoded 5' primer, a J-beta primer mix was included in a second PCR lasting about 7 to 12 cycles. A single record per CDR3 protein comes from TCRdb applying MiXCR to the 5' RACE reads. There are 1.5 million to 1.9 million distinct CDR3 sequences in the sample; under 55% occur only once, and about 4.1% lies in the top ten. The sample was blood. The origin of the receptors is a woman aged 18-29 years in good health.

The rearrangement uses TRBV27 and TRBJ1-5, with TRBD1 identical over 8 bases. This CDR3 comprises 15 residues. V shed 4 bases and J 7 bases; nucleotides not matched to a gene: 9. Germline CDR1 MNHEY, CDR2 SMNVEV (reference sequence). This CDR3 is CASSSVDRGGQPQHF. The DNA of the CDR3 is TGTGCCAGCAGTTCCGTCGACAGGGGAGGACAGCCCCAGCATTTT.

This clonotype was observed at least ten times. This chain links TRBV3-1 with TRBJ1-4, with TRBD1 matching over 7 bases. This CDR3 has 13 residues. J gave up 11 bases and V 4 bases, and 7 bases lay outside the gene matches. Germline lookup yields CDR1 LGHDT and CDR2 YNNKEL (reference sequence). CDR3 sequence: CASSRLGTAKLFF. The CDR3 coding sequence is TGTGCCAGCAGCCGCCTCGGGACAGCTAAACTGTTTTTT.

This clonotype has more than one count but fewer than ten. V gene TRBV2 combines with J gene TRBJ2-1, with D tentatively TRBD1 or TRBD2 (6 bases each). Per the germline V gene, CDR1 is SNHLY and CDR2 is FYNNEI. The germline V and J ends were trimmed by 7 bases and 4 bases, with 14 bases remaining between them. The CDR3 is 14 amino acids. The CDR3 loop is CASNRGRKYNEQFF. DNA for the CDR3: TGTGCCAGCAACCGGGGGCGTAAGTACAATGAGCAGTTCTTC.

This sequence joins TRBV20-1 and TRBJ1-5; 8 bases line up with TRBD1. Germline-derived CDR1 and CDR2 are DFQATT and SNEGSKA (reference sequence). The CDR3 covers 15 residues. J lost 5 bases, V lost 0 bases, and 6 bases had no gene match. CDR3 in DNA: TGCAGTGCTAGAGAACATGGGACAGGCCATCAGCCCCAGCATTTT. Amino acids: CSAREHGTGHQPQHF.

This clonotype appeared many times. The CDR3 loop is CASSLAAEQETQYF. The CDR3 bases are TGTGCCAGCAGCTTAGCAGCGGAGCAAGAGACCCAGTACTTC. The J gene is TRBJ2-5, the V gene TRBV7-9; D might be TRBD2 (5 bases). This CDR3 spans 14 amino acids. V was trimmed by 0 bases and J by 2 bases, leaving 7 bases between them. Germline values: CDR1 SEHNR, CDR2 FQNEAQ (reference sequence). Complete variable domain (other parts from reference TRBV7-9 and TRBJ2-5): DTGVSQNPRHKITKRGQNVTFRCDPISEHNRLYWYRQTLGQGPEFLTYFQNEAQLEKSRLLSDRFSAERPKGSFSTLEIQRTEQGDSAMYLCASSLAAEQETQYFGPGTRLLVL.

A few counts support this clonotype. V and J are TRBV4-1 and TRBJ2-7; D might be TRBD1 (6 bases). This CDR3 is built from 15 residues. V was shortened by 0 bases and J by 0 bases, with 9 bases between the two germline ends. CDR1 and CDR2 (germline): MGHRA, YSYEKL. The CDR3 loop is CASSQEPGHSYEQYF. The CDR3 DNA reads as TGCGCCAGCAGCCAAGAGCCGGGACACTCCTACGAGCAGTACTTC.

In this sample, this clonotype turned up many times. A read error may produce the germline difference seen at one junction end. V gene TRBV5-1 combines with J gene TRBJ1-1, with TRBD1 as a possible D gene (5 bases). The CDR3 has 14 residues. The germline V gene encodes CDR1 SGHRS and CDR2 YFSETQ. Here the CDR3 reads CASSLTVMNTEAFF. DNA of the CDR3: TGTGCCAGCAGCTTGACAGTTATGAACACTGAAGCTTTCTTT.

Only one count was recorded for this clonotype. CDR3 loop: CATSRDLGQGITGELFF. For the CDR3, the DNA is TGTGCCACCAGCAGAGATTTAGGACAGGGAATAACCGGGGAGCTGTTTTTT. This chain links TRBV15 with TRBJ2-2, with 8 bases identical to TRBD1. This CDR3 has 17 residues. Germline-derived CDR1 and CDR2 are LNHNV and YYDKDF (reference sequence). V shed 0 bases and J 5 bases; nucleotides not matched to a gene: 8.

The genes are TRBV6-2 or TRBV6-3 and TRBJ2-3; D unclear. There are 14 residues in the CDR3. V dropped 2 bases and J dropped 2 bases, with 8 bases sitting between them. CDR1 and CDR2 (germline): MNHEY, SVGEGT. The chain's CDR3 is CASSYAQDTDTQYF. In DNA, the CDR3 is TGTGCCAGCAGTTACGCCCAGGACACAGATACGCAGTATTTT.

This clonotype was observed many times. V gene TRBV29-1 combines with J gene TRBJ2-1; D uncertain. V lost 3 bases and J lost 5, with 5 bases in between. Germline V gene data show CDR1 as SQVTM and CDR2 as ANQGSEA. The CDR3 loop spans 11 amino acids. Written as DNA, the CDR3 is TGCAGCGTTGAGTTTAACAATGAGCAGTTCTTC. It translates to CSVEFNNEQFF.

The CDR3 DNA sequence: TGTGCCAGCAGCTCAACCGGCGCCTATTTGGGAGGCTACACCTTC. Protein product: CASSSTGAYLGGYTF. The V gene is TRBV5-6, the J gene TRBJ1-2; D is undetermined. The CDR3 totals 15 residues. Trimming took off 3 bases at V and 8 bases at J, with 20 bases between the two ends. CDR1 and CDR2 (germline): SGHDT, YYEEEE.

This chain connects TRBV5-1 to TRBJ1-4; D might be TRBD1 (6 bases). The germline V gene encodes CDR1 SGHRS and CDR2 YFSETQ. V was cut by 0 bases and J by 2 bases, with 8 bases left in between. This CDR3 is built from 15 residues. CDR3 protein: CASSLETGTNEKLFF. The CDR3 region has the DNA TGCGCCAGCAGCTTGGAAACAGGGACTAATGAAAAACTGTTTTTT.

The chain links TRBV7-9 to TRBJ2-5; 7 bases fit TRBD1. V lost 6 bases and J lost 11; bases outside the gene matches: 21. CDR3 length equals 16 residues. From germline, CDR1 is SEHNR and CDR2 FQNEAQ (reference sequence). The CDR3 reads CASSFLPGQLDNEQYF. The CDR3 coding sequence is TGTGCCAGCAGTTTTTTACCGGGACAGTTAGACAATGAGCAGTACTTC.

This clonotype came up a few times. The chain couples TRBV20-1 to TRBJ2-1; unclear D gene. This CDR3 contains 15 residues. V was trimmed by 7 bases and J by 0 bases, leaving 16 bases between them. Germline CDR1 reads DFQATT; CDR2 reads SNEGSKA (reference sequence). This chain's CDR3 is CSVRLVPSSYNEQFF. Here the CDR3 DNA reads TGCAGTGTTAGGTTGGTGCCGAGCTCCTACAATGAGCAGTTCTTC.

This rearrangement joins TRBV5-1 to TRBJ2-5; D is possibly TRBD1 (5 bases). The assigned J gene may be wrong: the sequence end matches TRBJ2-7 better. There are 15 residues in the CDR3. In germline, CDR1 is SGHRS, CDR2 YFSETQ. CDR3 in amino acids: CASSFVGQGSNEQYF. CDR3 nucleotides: TGCGCCAGCAGCTTCGTAGGCCAGGGTTCTAACGAGCAGTACTTC.

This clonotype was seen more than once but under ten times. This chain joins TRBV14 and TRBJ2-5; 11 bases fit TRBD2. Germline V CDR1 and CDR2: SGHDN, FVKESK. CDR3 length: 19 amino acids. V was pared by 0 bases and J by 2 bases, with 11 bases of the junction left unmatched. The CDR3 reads CASSQDLGLAGGIQETQYF. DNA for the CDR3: TGTGCCAGCAGCCAAGATCTCGGGCTAGCGGGGGGTATACAAGAGACCCAGTACTTC. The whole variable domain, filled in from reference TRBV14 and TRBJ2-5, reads EAGVTQFPSHSVIEKGQTVTLRCDPISGHDNLYWYRRVMGKEIKFLLHFVKESKQDESGMPNNRFLAERTGGTYSTLKVQPAELEDSGVYFCASSQDLGLAGGIQETQYFGPGTRLLVL.